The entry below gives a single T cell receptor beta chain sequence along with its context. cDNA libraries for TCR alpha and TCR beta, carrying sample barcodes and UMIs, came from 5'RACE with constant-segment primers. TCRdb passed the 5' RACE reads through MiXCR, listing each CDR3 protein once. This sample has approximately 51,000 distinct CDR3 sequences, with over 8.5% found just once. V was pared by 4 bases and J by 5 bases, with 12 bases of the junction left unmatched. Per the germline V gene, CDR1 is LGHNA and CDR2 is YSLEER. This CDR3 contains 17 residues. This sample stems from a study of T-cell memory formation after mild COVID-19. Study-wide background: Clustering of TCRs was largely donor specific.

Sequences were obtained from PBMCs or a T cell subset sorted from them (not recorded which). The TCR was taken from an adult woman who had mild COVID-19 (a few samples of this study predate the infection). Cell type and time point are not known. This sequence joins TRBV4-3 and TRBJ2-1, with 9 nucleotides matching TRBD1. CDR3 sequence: CASSLNTGGEVDNEQFF. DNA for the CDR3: TGCGCCAGCAGCCTCAACACAGGGGGCGAGGTTGACAATGAGCAGTTCTTC.